The text below deals with one T cell receptor beta chain. Its antigen is as yet unknown. The data derive from a study of cytomegalovirus exposure and HLA in healthy donors. TCRdb keeps only in-frame clones here, not all; method: immunoSEQ multiplex PCR. The table lists about 130,000 clones, around nine tenths of them singletons. This CDR3 region has 14 residues. Germline lookup yields CDR1 LNHDA and CDR2 SQIVND (reference sequence). V was trimmed by 8 bases and J by 5 bases, leaving 16 bases between them. The donors were in the 120-subject validation cohort, distinct from the 666-subject first cohort. Study conclusions and caveats: According to a subsequent analysis, TCR clusters from the first cohort were inclined to appear together in the 120 validation repertoires. As was reported, the classifier diagnosed cytomegalovirus status with high specificity and sensitivity.

This TCR was sampled from a woman in her late teens or twenties in good health and CMV-seronegative. The chain is built from TRBV19 and TRBJ2-1, with D perhaps TRBD2 (6 bases). Sequenced input: PBMCs. DNA for the CDR3: TGTGCCAGTCACCGGGACTTAGCTAACAATGAGCAGTTCTTC. It codes for CASHRDLANNEQFF.